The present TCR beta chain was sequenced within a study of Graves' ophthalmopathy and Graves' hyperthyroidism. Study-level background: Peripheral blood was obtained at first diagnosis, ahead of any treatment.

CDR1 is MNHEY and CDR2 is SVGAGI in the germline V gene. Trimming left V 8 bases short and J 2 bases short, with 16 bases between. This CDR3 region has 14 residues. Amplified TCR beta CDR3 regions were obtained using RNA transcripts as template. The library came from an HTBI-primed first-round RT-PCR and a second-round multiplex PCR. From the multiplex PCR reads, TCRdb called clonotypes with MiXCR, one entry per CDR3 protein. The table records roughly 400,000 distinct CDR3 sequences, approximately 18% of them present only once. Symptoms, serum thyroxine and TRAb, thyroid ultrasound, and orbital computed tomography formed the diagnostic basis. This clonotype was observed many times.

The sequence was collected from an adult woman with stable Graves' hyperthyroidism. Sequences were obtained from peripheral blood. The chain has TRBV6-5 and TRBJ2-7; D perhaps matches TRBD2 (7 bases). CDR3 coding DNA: TGTGCCAGCCTTCTGGAGGGGGGGCCCTACGAGCAGTACTTC. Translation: CASLLEGGPYEQYF.